The clone carrying this T cell receptor (beta chain) was detected ten times or more. CDR1 SGHTS and CDR2 YDEGEE come from the germline V gene. V was pared by 1 base and J by 0 bases, with 8 bases between. The CDR3 totals 14 residues. The data stem from a study of early T cells in non-severe SARS-CoV-2 infection. On the study more broadly: From unsorted whole blood, bulk RNA was sequenced, and the chains remained unpaired.

Each single cDNA molecule received a unique molecular identifier. TCRdb re-derived calls from the 5' RACE reads in MiXCR, one entry per CDR3 protein. The table records roughly 48,000 distinct CDR3 sequences, 3.5% to 5% of them present only once. The receptor was derived from an adult who was a healthcare worker with PCR-confirmed SARS-CoV-2 infection or an uninfected control (not recorded which). Sequencing was performed on whole blood. The chain has TRBV5-8 and TRBJ2-7; a weak D match, TRBD2 (5 bases). The DNA of the CDR3 is TGTGCCAGCAGCTTGAGGAGGAGCTCCTACGAGCAGTACTTC. Translation: CASSLRRSSYEQYF. The full variable domain, with the rest looked up from reference TRBV5-8 and TRBJ2-7, is EAGVTQSPTHLIKTRGQQATLRCSPISGHTSVYWYQQALGLGLQFLLWYDEGEERNRGNFPPRFSGRQFPNYSSELNVNALELEDSALYLCASSLRRSSYEQYFGPGTRLTVT.